A selection of T cell receptor beta chains follows, all from one sample in a study of T-cell reconstitution after alpha-beta-depleted transplantation in children. TCRdb ran MiXCR on the PCR reads and lists one entry per CDR3 protein. The data hold some 600,000 distinct CDR3 sequences, with 10% to 15% observed a single time. The source was PBMCs, mostly from graft donor cells, collected 360 days after TCRalphabeta/CD19-depleted stem cell transplant. The origin of the receptors is a male patient aged 5 to 17 who had a stem cell transplant for acute myeloid leukemia, so the T cells may come from the graft donor. Both conserved end residues are part of each CDR3. The D gene is left open where the match is weak. Some rows have no size entry. The others give once, few or many, or a class for an expanded clone.

D gene	V gene	J gene	clone size	CDR3 DNA	CDR3 protein
NA	TRBV28	TRBJ2-2	NA	TGTGCCAGCAGCCCCCCCCAGGGTGTCACCGGGGAGCTGTTTTTT	CASSPPQGVTGELFF
NA	TRBV20-1	TRBJ2-1	many	TGCAGTGCTAGAGATTCGGCGGGGCCGCCTTACAATGAGCAGTTCTTC	CSARDSAGPPYNEQFF
NA	TRBV18	TRBJ2-1	NA	TGTGCCAGCTCACCCTCCGCCCTGAGGTGTGAGCAGTTCTTC	CASSPSALRCEQFF
NA	TRBV28	TRBJ2-3	NA	TGTGCCAGCAGTTCGGGACCCGCTGTCACAGATACGCAGTATTTT	CASSSGPAVTDTQYF
TRBD1	TRBV7-3	TRBJ2-7	NA	TGTGCCAGCAGCATATCCGGGACAGACTCCTACGAGCAGTACTTC	CASSISGTDSYEQYF
TRBD1	TRBV6-4	TRBJ1-1	few	TGTGCCAGCAGTCCCGGGACAGGGCTCGGTGGTAACACTGAAGCTTTCTTT	CASSPGTGLGGNTEAFF
NA	TRBV7-8	TRBJ2-1	many	TGTGCCAGCAGCCCAAGTTTAGCAGGGGACGATGAGCAGTTCTTC	CASSPSLAGDDEQFF
NA	TRBV10-3	TRBJ2-7	NA	TGTGCCATCAAGGTGGCCAGCTCCTACGAGCAGTACTTC	CAIKVASSYEQYF
NA	TRBV6-6	TRBJ2-5	many	TGTGCCAGCAGTCAGGGCGCCCCGGGGGCCCAGTACTTC	CASSQGAPGAQYF
NA	TRBV9	TRBJ2-7	NA	TGTGCCAGCAGCGTAGAGGCAGTTTTACCGTCCGAGCAGTACTTC	CASSVEAVLPSEQYF
NA	TRBV12-3/TRBV12-4	TRBJ2-2	NA	TGTGCCAGCAGTTTTTTCTCAGGTTCCGGGGAGCTGTTTTTT	CASSFFSGSGELFF
NA	TRBV28	TRBJ1-1	NA	TGTGCCAGCACTGGTTGGGTGACAGCTTTCTTT	CASTGWVTAFF
TRBD2	TRBV2	TRBJ2-3	NA	TGTGCCAGCAGAAGTGTCGGGAGGAGCGGTATTCGCACAGATACGCAGTATTTT	CASRSVGRSGIRTDTQYF
NA	TRBV12-3/TRBV12-4	TRBJ2-6	few	TGTGCCAGCAGGGAGGGGGGGGCCAACGTCCTGACTTTC	CASREGGANVLTF
TRBD2	TRBV9	TRBJ2-7	many	TGTGCCAGCAGCGTAGTGGCGGGAGATGACTACGAGCAGTACTTC	CASSVVAGDDYEQYF
TRBD2	TRBV5-1	TRBJ2-1	many	TGCGCCAGCAGCCCACCCGCCGGGACTAGCGAAGGAAAAAAGCAGTTCTTC	CASSPPAGTSEGKKQFF